The 25 T cell receptor beta chains below come from one sample, sequenced in a study of blood T cell repertoires in COVID-19. Sequencing was performed with immunoSEQ multiplex PCR; in TCRdb, only in-frame clones are kept and a portion is missing. The profile shows about 55,000 clones, 85% of them singletons. The sequenced sample was peripheral blood. These receptors came from a human donor in a cohort sampled during active COVID-19.

This chain joins TRBV27 and TRBJ1-3; possible D gene TRBD1, 6 bases. The V and J ends lost 2 bases and 0 bases respectively, with 8 bases between them. Germline values: CDR1 MNHEY, CDR2 SMNVEV (reference sequence). The CDR3 consists of 15 residues. The CDR3 DNA reads TGTGCCAGCAGTTTAACAGGGCTCTCTGGAAACACCATATATTTT. Encoded protein: CASSLTGLSGNTIYF.

The CDR3 nucleotides are TGTGCCAGCAGTGCCCGTGGGACTGGCACAGATACGCAGTATTTT. It encodes CASSARGTGTDTQYF. The chain joins TRBV28 to TRBJ2-3, with TRBD2 as a possible D gene (6 bases). Trimming pared 5 bases from V and 1 base from J, leaving 13 bases between. CDR3 length equals 15 residues. Per germline, CDR1 MDHEN and CDR2 SYDVKM.

This chain uses TRBV28 with TRBJ2-3, with D uncertain. The V gene lost 7 bases and the J gene lost 0 bases, with 14 bases spanning the gap. This CDR3 has 15 residues. Germline V gene data show CDR1 as MDHEN and CDR2 as SYDVKM. The DNA of the CDR3 is TGTGCCAGCATCGATAGCAGACCTAGCACAGATACGCAGTATTTT. Its translation: CASIDSRPSTDTQYF. The entire variable domain, with the rest obtained from reference TRBV28 and TRBJ2-3, is as follows: DVKVTQSSRYLVKRTGEKVFLECVQDMDHENMFWYRQDPGLGLRLIYFSYDVKMKEKGDIPEGYSVSREKKERFSLILESASTNQTSMYLCASIDSRPSTDTQYFGPGTRLTVL.

The chain combines TRBV29-1 with TRBJ2-3; 10 bases are shared with TRBD2. Germline loops: CDR1 SQVTM, CDR2 ANQGSEA. The CDR3 is 17 residues long. J lost 2 bases, V lost 2 bases, and 10 bases had no gene match. The CDR3 region is CSVENFRTSGNTDTQYF. CDR3 nucleotide sequence: TGCAGCGTTGAAAATTTTCGGACTAGCGGAAACACAGATACGCAGTATTTT.

The CDR3 DNA is TGTGCCAGCAGTCATACCCCGGGACAGGGGGGACTAGCGGACAATGAGCAGTTCTTC. Its protein product is CASSHTPGQGGLADNEQFF. This rearrangement joins TRBV6-6 to TRBJ2-1; perhaps D is TRBD1 or TRBD2 (11 bases each). Between the trimmed V and J ends, which lost 5 bases and 5 bases, there was a span of 28 bases. Germline V lookup: CDR1 MNHNY, CDR2 SVGAGI (reference sequence). The CDR3 extends over 19 amino acids.

This chain joins TRBV10-3 and TRBJ2-7; 8 nucleotides agree with TRBD2. CDR3 length: 17 residues. The V gene end was trimmed by 0 bases and the J gene end by 4 bases; junction bases not matched to a gene: 11. The germline V gene encodes CDR1 ENHRY and CDR2 SYGVKD. The CDR3 here is CAISESTSSSGFYEQYF. Here the CDR3 DNA reads TGTGCCATCAGTGAGTCGACGTCGTCTAGCGGGTTTTACGAGCAGTACTTC.

This chain links TRBV30 with TRBJ2-2; the D gene is possibly TRBD1 (6 bases). Trimming took 4 bases from V and 3 from J, leaving 12 bases between them. CDR1 is GTSNPN and CDR2 is SVGIG in the germline V gene (reference sequence). The CDR3 totals 14 residues. CDR3 bases: TGTGCCTGGAACCCAGGGGTGGACACCGGGGAGCTGTTTTTT. The encoded protein is CAWNPGVDTGELFF.

This clone counts as medium-sized. Other DNA sequences in this sample translate to the same CDR3. The V call is TRBV29-1, the J call TRBJ1-1; D is uncertain. V dropped 5 bases and J dropped 0 bases, with 10 bases sitting between them. Germline lookup yields CDR1 SQVTM and CDR2 ANQGSEA. This CDR3 is built from 13 residues. This CDR3 reads CSVSGNLNTEAFF. For the CDR3, the DNA is TGCAGCGTTTCGGGTAACCTGAACACTGAAGCTTTCTTT.

J is TRBJ2-7 and V is TRBV6-2 or TRBV6-3; 7 nucleotides align to TRBD1. Looked up from germline, CDR1 is MNHEY and CDR2 is SVGEGT. V was clipped by 2 bases and J by 3 bases; unmatched bases: 7. CDR3 size: 15 residues. CDR3 sequence: CASSYASGTVYEQYF. The CDR3 DNA follows: TGTGCCAGCAGTTACGCCTCCGGGACAGTCTACGAGCAGTACTTC.

This clone was seen just once. The J gene is TRBJ1-4, the V gene TRBV27; D is unclear. CDR3 length: 13 amino acids. Germline V gene sequence: CDR1 MNHEY, CDR2 SMNVEV (reference sequence). V lost 5 bases to trimming and J lost 5 bases, with 9 bases between them. Here the CDR3 DNA reads TGTGCCAGCAGTCGGGTCACCAATGAAAAACTGTTTTTT. Translation: CASSRVTNEKLFF.

In its sample, this clone was seen once. The rearrangement uses TRBV30 and TRBJ1-6; no reliable D call. CDR1 and CDR2 (germline): GTSNPN, SVGIG (reference sequence). This CDR3 region has 15 residues. Deletions cut 2 bases from V and 0 bases from J, with 8 bases between. CDR3 loop: CAWSMGSSYNSPLHF. The CDR3 DNA reads TGTGCCTGGAGTATGGGGAGCTCCTATAATTCACCCCTCCACTTT.

V is TRBV5-1 and J is TRBJ2-3, with 10 bases matching TRBD2. This CDR3 has 19 amino acids. The germline V gene has CDR1 SGHRS and CDR2 YFSETQ. The ends lost 2 bases at V and 0 bases at J; junction bases unmatched: 12. The CDR3 is CASSFVPAGGPLSTDTQYF. DNA of the CDR3: TGCGCCAGCAGCTTCGTCCCAGCGGGAGGGCCCCTGAGCACAGATACGCAGTATTTT.

This clone has a single count. The rearrangement uses TRBV3-1 (or the pseudogene TRBV3-2) and TRBJ2-1; 9 nucleotides match TRBD2. CDR1 and CDR2 (germline): LGHDT, YNNKEL (reference sequence). This CDR3 has 17 amino acids. V lost 4 bases and J lost 6; bases outside the gene matches: 13. The CDR3 protein is CASSPTLSGRRGNEQFF. CDR3 in DNA: TGTGCCAGCAGCCCCACCCTTAGCGGGAGAAGAGGCAATGAGCAGTTCTTC.

The chain carries TRBV12-3 or TRBV12-4 and TRBJ2-2, with D tentatively TRBD2 (5 bases). CDR3 length: 11 amino acids. V was shortened by 5 bases and J by 7 bases, with 5 bases between the two germline ends. The CDR3 DNA follows: TGTGCCAGCAGTCGGGGCGGGGAGCTGTTTTTT. This translates into CASSRGGELFF.

This chain connects TRBV29-1 to TRBJ2-5; D might be TRBD1 (6 bases). Germline V gives CDR1 SQVTM, CDR2 ANQGSEA. Trimming removed 4 bases at V and 0 bases at J, with 9 bases between. This CDR3 is built from 13 residues. The CDR3 DNA sequence: TGCAGCGTTGGTGGGACACACCAAGAGACCCAGTACTTC. As protein: CSVGGTHQETQYF.

The chain employs TRBV2 and TRBJ1-1, with 8 bases that match TRBD1. The CDR3 is made up of 12 amino acids. From germline, CDR1 is SNHLY and CDR2 FYNNEI. CDR3 sequence reads: CGSTGDVTEAFF. In DNA form, the CDR3 reads TGTGGCTCGACAGGGGATGTCACTGAAGCTTTCTTT.

This clone was observed a single time. The chain joins TRBV5-4 to TRBJ2-7, with 9 bases that match TRBD1. CDR1 SGHNT and CDR2 YYREEE come from the germline V gene (reference sequence). After removal of 3 bases from V and 1 base from J, the junction contained 8 bases not matched to a gene. The CDR3 is 16 residues long. CDR3 coding DNA: TGTGCCAGCAGCTACCCAGGGGACAGGGCTTCCTACGAGCAGTACTTC. Protein sequence: CASSYPGDRASYEQYF. The full variable domain, with the rest looked up from reference TRBV5-4 and TRBJ2-7, is ETGVTQSPTHLIKTRGQQVTLRCSSQSGHNTVSWYQQALGQGPQFIFQYYREEENGRGNFPPRFSGLQFPNYSSELNVNALELDDSALYLCASSYPGDRASYEQYFGPGTRLTVT.

The chain uses TRBV5-1 and TRBJ2-5; the match to TRBD2 covers 9 bases. Germline V gene data show CDR1 as SGHRS and CDR2 as YFSETQ. V gave up 4 bases and J gave up 2 bases; unmatched junction bases: 9. CDR3 length: 16 amino acids. CDR3 loop: CASSPRASGIQETQYF. The CDR3 DNA is TGCGCCAGCAGCCCCCGGGCTAGCGGGATACAAGAGACCCAGTACTTC.

This sequence joins TRBV13 and TRBJ2-1; 9 positions match TRBD1. Germline V lookup: CDR1 PRHDT, CDR2 FYEKMQ (reference sequence). V lost 5 bases, J lost 9 bases, and 11 bases stayed unmatched. This CDR3 spans 15 amino acids. CDR3 sequence (DNA): TGTGCCAGCAGCCGGTGGGACAGGGCATCCGGTGAGCAGTTCTTC. As protein: CASSRWDRASGEQFF.

The rearrangement joins TRBV3-1 (or the pseudogene TRBV3-2) to TRBJ1-2; no reliable D call. CDR1 LGHDT and CDR2 YNNKEL come from the germline V gene (reference sequence). Trimming shortened V by 1 base and J by 0 bases, and 3 bases separated the two germline ends. The CDR3 loop spans 13 amino acids. As DNA, the CDR3 is TGTGCCAGCAGCCAAGCTGCTAACTATGGCTACACCTTC. Translating gives CASSQAANYGYTF.

This clone was counted between two and nine times. This chain joins TRBV2 and TRBJ2-1; 12 nucleotides line up with TRBD2. Germline assignment: CDR1 SNHLY and CDR2 FYNNEI. V shed 6 bases and J 4 bases; nucleotides not matched to a gene: 1. The CDR3 spans 14 residues. CDR3 nucleotide sequence: TGTGCCAGCAGCGGGACTAGCGGGTACAATGAGCAGTTCTTC. Translating gives CASSGTSGYNEQFF.

The chain joins TRBV9 to TRBJ2-3, with 9 positions matching TRBD2. Germline trimming cut 3 bases from V and 1 base from J; bases unmatched to any gene: 0. Looked up from germline, CDR1 is SGDLS and CDR2 is YYNGEE. The CDR3 extends over 14 amino acids. The CDR3, as DNA: TGTGCCAGCAGCGGGACTAGCGGCACAGATACGCAGTATTTT. Encoded protein: CASSGTSGTDTQYF.

This clone was counted a single time. The chain joins TRBV6-5 to TRBJ1-1; the match to TRBD1 covers 8 bases. The CDR3 has 12 amino acids. CDR1 is MNHEY and CDR2 is SVGAGI in the germline V gene. The V segment lost 2 bases and the J segment 9 bases; nucleotides outside the gene matches: 2. As DNA, the CDR3 is TGTGCCAGCAGTTACGGGACAGGTAAAGCTTTCTTT. This codes for CASSYGTGKAFF.

The rearrangement uses TRBV30 and TRBJ2-7; 9 nucleotides line up with TRBD1. Germline V gene sequence: CDR1 GTSNPN, CDR2 SVGIG (reference sequence). After removal of 3 bases from V and 2 bases from J, the junction contained 8 bases not matched to a gene. The CDR3 consists of 15 residues. CDR3: CAWRRTGAFTYEQYF. CDR3 DNA sequence: TGTGCCTGGAGACGGACAGGGGCCTTTACCTACGAGCAGTACTTC.

In its sample, this clone was seen a few times. The CDR3 here is CASSQERGSPGSPLHF. The CDR3 region has the DNA TGCGCCAGCAGCCAAGAAAGGGGCAGTCCCGGGTCACCCCTCCACTTT. The V and J genes are TRBV4-3 and TRBJ1-6; a possible D gene is TRBD1 (5 bases). The germline gives CDR1 LGHNA, CDR2 YSLEER. The CDR3 has 16 residues. Between the trimmed V and J ends, which lost 0 bases and 10 bases, there was a span of 16 bases.